These 7 T cell receptor beta chains came from one sample sequenced in a study of cytomegalovirus exposure and HLA in healthy donors. With 60 Vbeta and 13 Jbeta primers, the PCR was carried out. Only in-frame clones appear in the TCRdb table, and some are missing; sequencing was by immunoSEQ multiplex PCR. This table holds about 130,000 clones, 70% to 85% found once. Sequenced material: PBMCs. All receptors come from a boy between 10 and 17 years old in good health and CMV-seronegative.

This sequence joins TRBV5-1 and TRBJ2-7, with 9 bases lining up with TRBD2. In germline, CDR1 is SGHRS, CDR2 YFSETQ. The CDR3 has 16 amino acids. Unmatched junction bases numbered 8, after V lost 4 bases and J lost 0 bases. The DNA for the CDR3 is TGCGCCAGCAGCACATTAGCGGGAGAAACCTCCTACGAGCAGTACTTC. It is translated as CASSTLAGETSYEQYF.

This chain connects TRBV7-8 to TRBJ2-7; the D gene is possibly TRBD1 (6 bases). Germline loops: CDR1 SGHVS, CDR2 FQNEAQ. Trimming took off 5 bases at V and 0 bases at J, with 11 bases between the two ends. This CDR3 is 14 amino acids long. CDR3 residues: CASSVLTGSYEQYF. CDR3 in DNA: TGTGCCAGCAGCGTCCTGACAGGCTCCTACGAGCAGTACTTC.

The rearrangement uses TRBV4-1 and TRBJ2-2; D perhaps matches TRBD2 (6 bases). Between the trimmed V and J ends, which lost 2 bases and 5 bases, there was a span of 15 bases. Germline loops: CDR1 MGHRA, CDR2 YSYEKL. The CDR3 consists of 16 residues. Written as DNA, the CDR3 is TGCGCCAGCAGCCAACATACCGGGACTGCGACCGGGGAGCTGTTTTTT. This gives the protein CASSQHTGTATGELFF.

CDR3 amino acids: CASSLDPTGAGEKLFF. The DNA of the CDR3 is TGTGCCAGCAGCTTAGACCCTACAGGGGCGGGGGAAAAACTGTTTTTT. The chain has TRBV7-6 and TRBJ1-4; 7 bases match TRBD1. This CDR3 is built from 16 residues. Germline-derived CDR1 and CDR2 are SGHVS and FNYEAQ. V was pared by 1 base and J by 8 bases, with 10 bases of the junction left unmatched.

In its sample, this clone was seen once. The V call is TRBV25-1, the J call TRBJ2-7; no definite D call. Between the trimmed V and J ends, which lost 3 bases and 4 bases, there was a span of 7 bases. The CDR3 has 12 residues. Germline CDR1 and CDR2: MGHDK and SYGVNS. The CDR3 loop is CASSDRLYEQYF. CDR3 nucleotide sequence: TGTGCCAGCAGTGATAGACTTTACGAGCAGTACTTC.

The count of this clone is one. The chain has TRBV6-5 and TRBJ2-1; D might be TRBD2 (6 bases). This CDR3 has 15 amino acids. Germline lookup yields CDR1 MNHEY and CDR2 SVGAGI. Trimming left V 7 bases short and J 3 bases short, with 16 bases between. The CDR3 reads CASISTRAHYNEQFF. The CDR3 region has the DNA TGTGCCAGCATCTCGACTAGGGCCCACTACAATGAGCAGTTCTTC.

This chain uses TRBV2 with TRBJ2-2; TRBD2 agrees at 7 bases. The CDR3 loop spans 15 amino acids. CDR1 and CDR2 (germline): SNHLY, FYNNEI. V shed 6 bases, J shed 2 bases, and the junction held 6 bases outside the gene matches. CDR3 region: CASRPGLTNTGELFF. CDR3 nucleotides: TGTGCCAGCAGGCCGGGACTAACTAACACCGGGGAGCTGTTTTTT.